The clone carrying this T cell receptor (beta chain) was recorded many times. Its matching antigen is unknown. A single record per CDR3 protein comes from TCRdb applying MiXCR to the reads. This sample has more than 85,000 distinct CDR3 sequences, with approximately 15% found just once. The data originate from a study of T cell repertoires in cytomegalovirus infection. Study-level results: CMV-specific HLA-C-restricted TCR beta clonotypes dominated the ex vivo response.

This clonotype was sampled from a human donor in good health (CMV status not recorded). Some clones in this sample may be carry-over from other donors' samples. The sequencing sample was made of PBMCs.

The CDR3 here is CASSRAIGEAFF. The CDR3 nucleotides read TGTGCCAGCAGCCGAGCGATCGGGGAAGCTTTCTTT. The rearrangement joins TRBV7-2 to TRBJ1-1; no definite D call. V dropped 5 bases and J dropped 8 bases, with 12 bases sitting between them. In germline, CDR1 is SGHTA, CDR2 FQGNSA. This CDR3 has 12 residues.